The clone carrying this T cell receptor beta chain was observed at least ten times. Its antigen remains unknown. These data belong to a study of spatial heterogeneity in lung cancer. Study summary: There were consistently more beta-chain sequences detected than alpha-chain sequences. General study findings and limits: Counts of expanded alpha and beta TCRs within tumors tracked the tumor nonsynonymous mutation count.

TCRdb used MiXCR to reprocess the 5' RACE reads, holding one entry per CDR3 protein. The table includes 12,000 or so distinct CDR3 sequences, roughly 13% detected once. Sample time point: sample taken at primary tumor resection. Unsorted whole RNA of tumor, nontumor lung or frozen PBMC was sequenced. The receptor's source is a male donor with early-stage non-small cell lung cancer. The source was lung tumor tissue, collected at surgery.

CDR3 DNA sequence: TGCGCCAGCAGCTTGGACACAAACGAAGGAGAGACCCAGTACTTC. It is translated as CASSLDTNEGETQYF. This chain joins TRBV5-1 and TRBJ2-5; D unresolved. The CDR3 length is 15 residues. CDR1 is SGHRS and CDR2 is YFSETQ in the germline V gene. The V gene lost 0 bases and the J gene lost 4 bases, with 13 bases spanning the gap.